This T cell receptor beta chain was documented in a study of blood T cell repertoires in COVID-19. Only in-frame clones appear in the TCRdb table, and some are missing; sequencing was by immunoSEQ multiplex PCR. The data hold 180,000 or so clones, with 86% observed a single time. Trimming shortened V by 0 bases and J by 3 bases, and 5 bases separated the two germline ends. The CDR3 spans 12 residues. CDR1 and CDR2 from the germline V gene are SQVTM and ANQGSEA. The recovered donors of Cohort 3 showed two negative PCRs, clearance, or symptom resolution. Source material: PBMCs or T cells enriched from blood (not recorded which). The chain joins TRBV29-1 to TRBJ1-2; D perhaps matches TRBD1 (5 bases). This clonotype was obtained from a woman under 40 who had recovered from COVID-19. CDR3 residues: CSVEDRDYGYTF. CDR3 sequence (DNA): TGCAGCGTTGAAGACAGGGACTATGGCTACACCTTC. Based on the CDR3 plus reference TRBV29-1 and TRBJ1-2, the full variable domain is SAVISQKPSRDICQRGTSLTIQCQVDSQVTMMFWYRQQPGQSLTLIATANQGSEATYESGFVIDKFPISRPNLTFSTLTVSNMSPEDSSIYLCSVEDRDYGYTFGSGTRLTVV.